This passage covers 27 T cell receptor beta chains from one sample sequenced in a study of blood T cell repertoires in COVID-19. Data came from immunoSEQ multiplex PCR; TCRdb stores just in-frame clones and leaves some out. Of just under 350,000 clones listed, around nine tenths are singletons. The source material was peripheral blood. The receptors shown here come from a woman between 18 and 29 years old who had recovered from COVID-19.

This chain uses TRBV10-3 with TRBJ2-3, with 7 bases that match TRBD1. V shed 4 bases and J 4 bases; nucleotides not matched to a gene: 14. Germline V lookup: CDR1 ENHRY, CDR2 SYGVKD. This CDR3 has 17 amino acids. CDR3: CAISVGLEQGFADTQYF. CDR3 nucleotide sequence: TGTGCCATCAGTGTTGGGCTGGAACAGGGGTTCGCAGATACGCAGTATTTT.

The gene calls are TRBV6-2 or TRBV6-3 and TRBJ2-3, with TRBD2 identical over 12 bases. The V segment lost 4 bases and the J segment 2 bases; nucleotides outside the gene matches: 4. CDR3 length: 16 residues. In germline, CDR1 is MNHEY, CDR2 SVGEGT. The CDR3: CASSSRLAGDTDTQYF. The CDR3, as DNA: TGTGCCAGCAGTTCCCGACTAGCGGGAGACACAGATACGCAGTATTTT.

The chain recombines TRBV5-5 with TRBJ2-1; TRBD2 matches 9 bases. The CDR3 length is 14 residues. Germline V gene sequence: CDR1 SGHKS, CDR2 YYEKEE (reference sequence). After removal of 1 base from V and 9 bases from J, the junction contained 5 bases not matched to a gene. CDR3 nucleotide sequence: TGTGCCAGCAGCTTGAGGCTAGCGGGGACTGAGCAGTTCTTC. It is translated as CASSLRLAGTEQFF.

The chain has TRBV9 and TRBJ2-7; no clear D gene. Trimming took off 0 bases at V and 4 bases at J, with 5 bases between the two ends. The CDR3 contains 12 residues. CDR1 is SGDLS and CDR2 is YYNGEE in the germline V gene. The CDR3 DNA is TGTGCCAGCAGCGTAGGCGCTTACGAGCAGTACGTC. Translating gives CASSVGAYEQYV.

On this clone itself: An end of the junction differs from the germline gene, which may be a read error. J is TRBJ2-1 and V is TRBV6-1, with 12 nucleotides matching TRBD2. CDR1 is MNHNS, CDR2 SASEGT, per germline. The CDR3 totals 17 residues. The chain's CDR3 is CASSDTLRTSGINQQFF. The CDR3 region has the DNA TGTGCCAGCAGTGACACTCTTAGGACTAGCGGGATCAATCAGCAGTTCTTC.

The chain joins TRBV30 to TRBJ1-1, with D maybe TRBD1 (5 bases). Germline V gives CDR1 GTSNPN, CDR2 SVGIG (reference sequence). Trimming took 5 bases from V and 8 from J, leaving 15 bases between them. CDR3 length equals 12 residues. The CDR3 protein is CAWDGGKGEAFF. The CDR3 DNA reads TGTGCCTGGGACGGTGGCAAGGGGGAAGCTTTCTTT. Based on the CDR3 plus reference TRBV30 and TRBJ1-1, the full variable domain is SQTIHQWPATLVQPVGSPLSLECTVEGTSNPNLYWYRQAAGRGLQLLFYSVGIGQISSEVPQNLSASRPQDRQFILSSKKLLLSDSGFYLCAWDGGKGEAFFGQGTRLTVV.

V usage is TRBV3-1 (or the pseudogene TRBV3-2) and J usage is TRBJ2-5; D is possibly TRBD2 (6 bases). This CDR3 spans 12 amino acids. Between the trimmed V and J ends, which lost 8 bases and 0 bases, there was a span of 7 bases. Per the germline V gene, CDR1 is LGHDT and CDR2 is YNNKEL (reference sequence). CDR3 amino acids: CASGDYQETQYF. The CDR3 DNA reads as TGTGCCAGCGGGGACTACCAAGAGACCCAGTACTTC.

In this sample, this clone turned up once. V usage is TRBV11-2 and J usage is TRBJ1-1, with TRBD1 matching over 10 bases. With 5 bases clipped from V and 4 bases from J, the junction kept 10 bases outside the gene matches. There are 16 residues in the CDR3. Germline CDR1 and CDR2: SGHAT and FQNNGV. In DNA, the CDR3 is TGTGCCAGCAGCCCATGGTTGGGACAGGGGACCACTGAAGCTTTCTTT. Residues: CASSPWLGQGTTEAFF.

The chain uses TRBV6-5 and TRBJ1-2; weak D call: TRBD1 (6 bases). The CDR3 runs 13 residues. Germline V gene data show CDR1 as MNHEY and CDR2 as SVGAGI. The V end lost 6 bases, the J end lost 4 bases, and 12 bases lay between the germline ends. CDR3 nucleotide sequence: TGTGCCAGCAGCCTAAGGGGGTCCTATGGCTACACCTTC. Translating gives CASSLRGSYGYTF.

The chain links TRBV6-2 or TRBV6-3 to TRBJ2-1; perhaps TRBD2 as D (5 bases). V lost 2 bases to trimming and J lost 5 bases, with 10 bases between them. Germline loops: CDR1 MNHEY, CDR2 SVGEGT. The CDR3 spans 14 residues. The CDR3 DNA reads TGTGCCAGCAGTTACCTCACCGGGAACAATGAGCAGTTCTTC. Its protein product is CASSYLTGNNEQFF.

The rearrangement links TRBV19 to TRBJ2-1, with D possibly TRBD2 on 5 matching bases. The CDR3 runs to 14 residues. Trimming removed 6 bases from V and 7 bases from J, with 16 bases in between. CDR1 is LNHDA and CDR2 is SQIVND in the germline V gene (reference sequence). DNA for the CDR3: TGTGCCAGTAGCCCGAGGGCGCTGAGGAATGAGCAGTTCTTC. Amino acid sequence: CASSPRALRNEQFF.

With respect to this clone: Other DNA sequences of this sample code for an identical CDR3. The rearrangement links TRBV12-3 or TRBV12-4 to TRBJ1-2; D gene uncertain. Trimming removed 3 bases from V and 7 bases from J, with 9 bases in between. This CDR3 contains 12 residues. The CDR3 here is CASSFSGSGYTF. The CDR3 DNA follows: TGTGCCAGCAGTTTTAGCGGTAGTGGCTACACCTTC.

This rearrangement joins TRBV2 to TRBJ2-2; perhaps TRBD1 as D (6 bases). The CDR3 is 13 residues long. Trimming removed 10 bases at V and 7 bases at J, with 16 bases between. Germline CDR1 SNHLY, CDR2 FYNNEI. This CDR3 is CATRQEVGGELFF. CDR3 bases: TGTGCCACCCGACAGGAGGTTGGCGGGGAGCTGTTTTTT.

The chain is built from TRBV10-1 and TRBJ2-2, with TRBD2 matching 13 bases. V gave up 8 bases and J gave up 1 base; unmatched junction bases: 10. The CDR3 consists of 18 residues. CDR1 and CDR2 from the germline V gene are WNHNN and SYGVQD (reference sequence). The CDR3: CASVPGLAGERNTGELFF. For the CDR3, the DNA is TGCGCCAGCGTCCCCGGACTAGCGGGAGAAAGGAACACCGGGGAGCTGTTTTTT.

This rearrangement joins TRBV9 to TRBJ1-2; 7 nucleotides match TRBD1. Germline CDR1 reads SGDLS; CDR2 reads YYNGEE. This CDR3 has 13 amino acids. V lost 0 bases, J lost 8 bases, and 4 bases stayed unmatched. The CDR3 DNA is TGTGCCAGCAGCGTAGGACAGGGAGAAGGCTACACCTTC. Residues: CASSVGQGEGYTF. Complete variable domain (other parts from reference TRBV9 and TRBJ1-2): DSGVTQTPKHLITATGQRVTLRCSPRSGDLSVYWYQQSLDQGLQFLIQYYNGEERAKGNILERFSAQQFPDLHSELNLSSLELGDSALYFCASSVGQGEGYTFGSGTRLTVV.

V usage is TRBV7-8 and J usage is TRBJ2-2; TRBD1 matches at 9 bases. CDR3 length equals 17 residues. V shed 0 bases, J shed 3 bases, and the junction held 5 bases outside the gene matches. Germline lookup yields CDR1 SGHVS and CDR2 FQNEAQ. The CDR3 sequence: CASSLAPGQGYTGELFF. As DNA, the CDR3 is TGTGCCAGCAGCTTAGCCCCTGGACAGGGGTACACCGGGGAGCTGTTTTTT.

The V call is TRBV18, the J call TRBJ2-7; 7 bases match TRBD1. This CDR3 comprises 12 residues. With V trimmed by 8 bases and J by 4 bases, 5 bases remained unmatched. From germline, CDR1 is KGHSH and CDR2 LQKENI. The CDR3 sequence: CASTSGGYEQYV. CDR3 nucleotides: TGTGCCAGCACATCAGGGGGTTACGAGCAGTACGTC.

V and J are TRBV28 and TRBJ1-3; 10 nucleotides align to TRBD1. Germline lookup yields CDR1 MDHEN and CDR2 SYDVKM. The trim removed 6 bases at V and 4 bases at J, leaving 6 bases unmatched. The CDR3 is 15 residues long. The CDR3: CASRRQGARGNTIYF. Written as DNA, the CDR3 is TGTGCCAGCAGAAGACAGGGGGCGAGGGGAAACACCATATATTTT.

This clone was counted only a few times. The chain links TRBV7-9 to TRBJ1-1; D is unresolved. The CDR3 length is 16 residues. Per germline, CDR1 SEHNR and CDR2 FQNEAQ (reference sequence). The V and J ends lost 0 bases and 0 bases respectively, with 11 bases between them. In DNA form, the CDR3 reads TGTGCCAGCAGCTTAGCAGGAGGGTACATGAACACTGAAGCTTTCTTT. Protein product: CASSLAGGYMNTEAFF.

The V call is TRBV28, the J call TRBJ1-5; D may be TRBD1 (6 bases). This CDR3 contains 16 residues. Trimming took off 5 bases at V and 6 bases at J, with 20 bases between the two ends. CDR1 is MDHEN, CDR2 SYDVKM, per germline. In nucleotides, the CDR3 is TGTGCCAGCAGTCCCACCGGGGGGGGCCTGCTTCAGCCCCAGCATTTT. Its translation: CASSPTGGGLLQPQHF. Variable domain in full (rest from reference TRBV28 and TRBJ1-5): DVKVTQSSRYLVKRTGEKVFLECVQDMDHENMFWYRQDPGLGLRLIYFSYDVKMKEKGDIPEGYSVSREKKERFSLILESASTNQTSMYLCASSPTGGGLLQPQHFGDGTRLSIL.

The CDR3 loop is CASSTDSSSGNTIYF. Here the CDR3 DNA reads TGTGCCAGCAGCACGGACAGTTCCTCTGGAAACACCATATATTTT. The chain is built from TRBV3-1 (or the pseudogene TRBV3-2) and TRBJ1-3; weak D call: TRBD1 (6 bases). The CDR3 consists of 15 residues. The germline V and J ends were trimmed by 5 bases and 0 bases, with 11 bases remaining between them. CDR1 and CDR2 from the germline V gene are LGHDT and YNNKEL (reference sequence).

This chain links TRBV9 with TRBJ1-6; 7 bases are a match to TRBD1. The CDR3 is 15 residues long. V was clipped by 4 bases and J by 9 bases; unmatched bases: 10. CDR1 is SGDLS, CDR2 YYNGEE, per germline. CDR3 nucleotide sequence: TGTGCCAGCAGCCCCTCCCGACAGGGAGGTTCACCCCTCCACTTT. Protein sequence: CASSPSRQGGSPLHF.

The chain is built from TRBV6-6 and TRBJ2-5; 7 bases align to TRBD2. Germline CDR1 MNHNY, CDR2 SVGAGI (reference sequence). The V gene end was trimmed by 6 bases and the J gene end by 2 bases; junction bases not matched to a gene: 12. This CDR3 spans 16 amino acids. This CDR3 reads CASSLSAGEPQETQYF. CDR3 in DNA: TGTGCCAGCAGCTTGTCGGCGGGAGAGCCTCAAGAGACCCAGTACTTC.

V gene TRBV5-1 combines with J gene TRBJ2-3, with a possible D match to TRBD2 (6 bases). Trimming took 4 bases from V and 1 from J, leaving 13 bases between them. The CDR3 extends over 15 amino acids. CDR1 SGHRS and CDR2 YFSETQ come from the germline V gene. The CDR3 here is CASSDRRGRTDTQYF. The CDR3 region has the DNA TGCGCCAGCAGCGATCGGAGGGGCCGCACAGATACGCAGTATTTT.

The rearrangement uses TRBV6-2 or TRBV6-3 and TRBJ2-5, with 16 bases lining up with TRBD2. CDR3 length: 20 amino acids. Germline lookup yields CDR1 MNHEY and CDR2 SVGEGT. Trimming took 2 bases from V and 5 from J; bases not matched to a gene: 14. The CDR3 loop reads CASSYLVGTSGRAGLETQYF. In DNA form, the CDR3 reads TGTGCCAGCAGTTACCTCGTCGGGACTAGCGGGAGGGCCGGGTTGGAGACCCAGTACTTC.

The chain is built from TRBV11-3 and TRBJ1-1; 7 nucleotides line up with TRBD1. With V trimmed by 2 bases and J by 10 bases, 7 bases remained unmatched. The CDR3 has 13 residues. Germline values: CDR1 SGHNT, CDR2 YENEEA. CDR3 protein: CASSLLQGKGAFF. The CDR3 DNA is TGTGCCAGCAGCTTATTACAGGGGAAGGGAGCTTTCTTT.

This chain joins TRBV7-8 and TRBJ2-1, with 12 bases matching TRBD2. In germline, CDR1 is SGHVS, CDR2 FQNEAQ. This CDR3 has 15 residues. The V gene end was trimmed by 5 bases and the J gene end by 7 bases; junction bases not matched to a gene: 6. The CDR3, as DNA: TGTGCCAGCAGCCCCCGACTAGCGGGAGAGAATGAGCAGTTCTTC. The encoded protein is CASSPRLAGENEQFF.